This TCR beta chain comes out of a study of blood T cell repertoires in COVID-19. Whole-study context: The origin of the acute and convalescent COVID-19 samples was the United States, Italy and Spain. T cells, B-cell-depleted T cells, or PBMCs provided the cDNA or gDNA that served as material.

In the study's own analysis: Reference gene primer amplification gave nucleated cell count estimates. Clones were sequenced by immunoSEQ multiplex PCR, and TCRdb holds only the in-frame ones, with some missing. That table furnishes V, J and clone size, whereas the DNA furnished D and trimming. Among roughly 220,000 clones listed, around 86% were seen once. The sample was peripheral blood. This clonotype was sampled from a man aged 55 to 69 with acute or convalescent COVID-19.

For the CDR3, the DNA is TGTGCCAGCCGCAGGGGTCTCCAAGAGACCCAGTACTTC. This translates into CASRRGLQETQYF. J is TRBJ2-5 and V is TRBV5-6, with D maybe TRBD1 (6 bases). Trimming shortened V by 7 bases and J by 1 base, and 11 bases separated the two germline ends. The CDR3 length is 13 residues. The germline CDR1 and CDR2 sequences are SGHDT and YYEEEE.